This T cell receptor (beta chain) was identified in a study of radiation and T cells in renal cell carcinoma. Regarding the study as a whole: No pretreatment tumor biopsies were available for baseline clonotypes. Top tumor clonotypes rose in blood 2 weeks post-radiation, then contracted.

As to this clone: Its antigen is currently unknown.

Measured with immunoSEQ multiplex PCR; TCRdb has only the in-frame clones, and not every one. The table shows some 150,000 clones, with 87% occurring only once. The time point was: blood 2 weeks post-SBRT. Treatment noted: 15 Gy SBRT to primary tumor, nephrectomy 4 weeks later. Radiation-treated patients gave blood at baseline, week 2 and week 4. The patient's renal cell carcinoma had clear cell pathology. With V trimmed by 5 bases and J by 5 bases, 7 bases remained unmatched. This CDR3 has 14 amino acids. Germline CDR1 reads SGHRS; CDR2 reads YFSETQ. This sequence joins TRBV5-1 and TRBJ2-4; 7 bases agree with TRBD1. The material was blood, obtained from a patient whose treatment included radiotherapy and nephrectomy. The TCR originated in a woman aged 45-65 years with renal cell carcinoma. CDR3 loop: CASRIRQGQNIQYF. In DNA, the CDR3 is TGCGCCAGCAGAATTAGACAGGGCCAAAACATTCAGTACTTC.